This T cell receptor (beta chain) was sequenced during a study of blood T cell repertoires in COVID-19 (TCRdb year 2020). For context, the study as a whole: Samples covering the acute and convalescent phases of COVID-19 were provided by collaborators in the United States, Italy and Spain. The prospective study material was composed of cDNA or gDNA derived from T cells, B-cell-depleted T cells, or PBMCs. Subjects who had been exposed to COVID-19, were actively infected with it, or had recovered from it provided the deeply sampled blood TCRbeta repertoires that made up the dataset. The repertoires were released in a freely available public database intended as a resource for research on the immune response to SARS-CoV-2. Samples were obtained from the ongoing ImmuneRACE study (first 160 participants) and from roughly 1,300 subjects provided by 6 global collaborators. The sample metadata nearly always contained a de-identified subject ID, COVID-19 status, age in years and sex. Where HLA class I and class II types were available, the types were taken from metadata supplied by the sample provider, not from assay-based typing. What the authors observed across the whole study: The quantity of clinical and demographic metadata differed by source and by participant and was supplied without curation.

In the case of this clone: The antigen this receptor binds is unknown. Per-base qualities were not stored, and no clone one base away is much larger.

TCRbeta CDR3 regions were amplified from genomic DNA by means of the immunoSEQ Assay, a bias-controlled multiplex PCR. For the original study's pipeline: The number of nucleated cells in each sample was estimated by amplification of reference gene primers within the assay. To quantify the absolute abundance of each unique TCRbeta CDR3 rearrangement, sequence reads were collapsed and filtered. For each sample, productive Simpson clonality was calculated as the square root of Simpson's diversity index over productive rearrangements. This immuneACCESS table, as held by TCRdb, lists in-frame sequences with V and J called but not all clones. Of the missing ones, under half trace to an unresolved V gene in checked studies; the others have no known cause. V and J calls and clone size come straight from that table; D and trimming were deduced from the DNA. The sample has approximately 200,000 clones on record, approximately 86% of them singletons. Less than 3.5% of the sample lies in the top ten.

Each collaborating institution followed its own protocols to collect whole blood in K2EDTA tubes. For TCRbeta analysis, collaborators shipped samples as frozen whole blood, isolated PBMCs, or DNA extracted from either of those sample types. Sequencing input: peripheral blood. This clonotype originated in a woman in her 30s with active or convalescent COVID-19.

CDR3 sequence: CASGFARKRQGYLQETQYF. The nucleotides are TGTGCTAGTGGTTTCGCCCGAAAACGACAGGGTTACCTCCAAGAGACCCAGTACTTC. The chain links TRBV12-5 with TRBJ2-5, with 7 bases in between that match TRBD1. CDR1 LGHNT and CDR2 FRNRAP are derived from the germline V gene. Trimming removed 3 bases from V and 1 base from J; the gene matches leave 17 bases unexplained. From the cysteine through the phenylalanine, the CDR3 covers 19 amino acids. CDR3 DNA is the only sequence kept; it has 57 bases, read in frame from the first base.